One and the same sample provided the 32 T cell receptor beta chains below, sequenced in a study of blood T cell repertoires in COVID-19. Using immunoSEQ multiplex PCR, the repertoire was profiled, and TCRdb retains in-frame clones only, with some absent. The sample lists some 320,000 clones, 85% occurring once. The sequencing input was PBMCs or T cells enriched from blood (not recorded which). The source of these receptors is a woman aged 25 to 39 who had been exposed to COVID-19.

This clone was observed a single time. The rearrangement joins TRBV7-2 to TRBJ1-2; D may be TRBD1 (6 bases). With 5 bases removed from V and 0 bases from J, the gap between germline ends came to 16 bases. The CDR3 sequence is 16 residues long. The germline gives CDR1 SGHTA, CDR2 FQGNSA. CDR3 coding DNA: TGTGCCAGCAGCGCCCCGGGGCAGGGGACTAACTATGGCTACACCTTC. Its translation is CASSAPGQGTNYGYTF.

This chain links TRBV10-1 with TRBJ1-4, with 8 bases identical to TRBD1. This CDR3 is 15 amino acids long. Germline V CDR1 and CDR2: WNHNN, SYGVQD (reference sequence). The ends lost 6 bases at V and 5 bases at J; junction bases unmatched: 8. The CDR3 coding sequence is TGCGCCAGCAGGACCGGACAGGGAGACAATGAAAAACTGTTTTTT. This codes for CASRTGQGDNEKLFF.

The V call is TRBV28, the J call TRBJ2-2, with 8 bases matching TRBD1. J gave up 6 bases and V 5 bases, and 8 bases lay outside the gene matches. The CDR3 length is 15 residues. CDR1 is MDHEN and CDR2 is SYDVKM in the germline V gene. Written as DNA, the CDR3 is TGTGCCAGCAGTCCACAGGGCAGGGGGCCCGGGGAGCTGTTTTTT. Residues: CASSPQGRGPGELFF.

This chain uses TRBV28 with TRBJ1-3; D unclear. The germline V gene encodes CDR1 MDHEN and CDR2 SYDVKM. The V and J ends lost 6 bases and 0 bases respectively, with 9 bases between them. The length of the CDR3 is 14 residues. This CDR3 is CASRVGSSGNTIYF. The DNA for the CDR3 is TGTGCCAGCAGGGTAGGGAGCTCTGGAAACACCATATATTTT.

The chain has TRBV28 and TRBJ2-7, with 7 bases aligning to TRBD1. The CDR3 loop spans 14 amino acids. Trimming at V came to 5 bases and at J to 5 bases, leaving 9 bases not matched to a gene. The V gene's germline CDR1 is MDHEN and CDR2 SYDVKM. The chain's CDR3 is CASSPGQAPHEQYF. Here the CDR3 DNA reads TGTGCCAGCAGTCCCGGACAGGCCCCCCACGAGCAGTACTTC.

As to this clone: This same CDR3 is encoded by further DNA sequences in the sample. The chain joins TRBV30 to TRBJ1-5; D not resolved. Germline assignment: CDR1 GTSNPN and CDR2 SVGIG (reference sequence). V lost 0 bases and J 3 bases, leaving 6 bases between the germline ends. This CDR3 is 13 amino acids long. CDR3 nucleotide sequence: TGTGCCTGGAGTGTACAGCCCAATCAGCCCCAGCATTTT. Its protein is CAWSVQPNQPQHF.

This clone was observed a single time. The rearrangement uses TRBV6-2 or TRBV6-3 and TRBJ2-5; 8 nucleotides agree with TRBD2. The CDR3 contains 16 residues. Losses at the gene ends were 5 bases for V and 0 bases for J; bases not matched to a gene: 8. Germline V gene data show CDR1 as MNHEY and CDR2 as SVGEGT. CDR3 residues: CASSIPSGGNQETQYF. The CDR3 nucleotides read TGTGCCAGCAGTATACCAAGCGGGGGAAACCAAGAGACCCAGTACTTC.

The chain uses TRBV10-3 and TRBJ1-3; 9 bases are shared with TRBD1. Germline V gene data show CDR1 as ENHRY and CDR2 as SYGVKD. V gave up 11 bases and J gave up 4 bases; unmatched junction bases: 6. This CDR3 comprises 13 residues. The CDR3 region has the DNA TGTGCCGCAAGGACAGGGGAGGGAAACACCATATATTTT. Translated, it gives CAARTGEGNTIYF.

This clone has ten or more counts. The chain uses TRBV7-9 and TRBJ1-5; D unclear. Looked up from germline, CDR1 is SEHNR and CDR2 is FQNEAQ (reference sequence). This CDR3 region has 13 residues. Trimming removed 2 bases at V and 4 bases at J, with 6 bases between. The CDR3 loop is CASSLSGNQPQHF. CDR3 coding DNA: TGTGCCAGCAGCTTATCCGGTAATCAGCCCCAGCATTTT.

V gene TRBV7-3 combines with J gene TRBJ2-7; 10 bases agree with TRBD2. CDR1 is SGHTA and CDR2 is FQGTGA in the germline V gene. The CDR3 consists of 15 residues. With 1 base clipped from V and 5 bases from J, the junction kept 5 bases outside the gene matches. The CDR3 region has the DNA TGTGCCAGCAGCTTAAGGCTAGCGGGAGTAAACGAGCAGTACTTC. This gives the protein CASSLRLAGVNEQYF. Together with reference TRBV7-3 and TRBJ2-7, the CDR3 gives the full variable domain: GAGVSQTPSNKVTEKGKYVELRCDPISGHTALYWYRQSLGQGPEFLIYFQGTGAADDSGLPNDRFFAVRPEGSVSTLKIQRTERGDSAVYLCASSLRLAGVNEQYFGPGTRLTVT.

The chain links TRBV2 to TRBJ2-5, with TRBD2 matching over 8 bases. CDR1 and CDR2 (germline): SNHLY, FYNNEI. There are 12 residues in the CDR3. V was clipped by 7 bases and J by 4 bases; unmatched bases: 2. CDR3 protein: CASTLAGETQYF. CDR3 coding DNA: TGTGCCAGCACGCTAGCGGGAGAGACCCAGTACTTC.

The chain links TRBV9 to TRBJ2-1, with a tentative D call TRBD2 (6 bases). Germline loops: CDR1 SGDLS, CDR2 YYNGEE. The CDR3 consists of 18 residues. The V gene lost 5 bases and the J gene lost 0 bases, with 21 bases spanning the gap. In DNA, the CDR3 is TGTGCCAGCAGTCCATCACTCCGAGCGGGCAGCTCCTACAATGAGCAGTTCTTC. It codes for CASSPSLRAGSSYNEQFF.

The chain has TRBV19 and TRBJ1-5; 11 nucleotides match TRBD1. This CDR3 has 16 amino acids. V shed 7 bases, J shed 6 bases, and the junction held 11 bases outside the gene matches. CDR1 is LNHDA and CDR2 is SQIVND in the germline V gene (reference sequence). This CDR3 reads CASKSGQGGRVQPQHF. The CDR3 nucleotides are TGTGCCAGTAAATCGGGACAGGGGGGGCGCGTTCAGCCCCAGCATTTT. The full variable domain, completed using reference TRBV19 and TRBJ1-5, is DGGITQSPKYLFRKEGQNVTLSCEQNLNHDAMYWYRQDPGQGLRLIYYSQIVNDFQKGDIAEGYSVSREKKESFPLTVTSAQKNPTAFYLCASKSGQGGRVQPQHFGDGTRLSIL.

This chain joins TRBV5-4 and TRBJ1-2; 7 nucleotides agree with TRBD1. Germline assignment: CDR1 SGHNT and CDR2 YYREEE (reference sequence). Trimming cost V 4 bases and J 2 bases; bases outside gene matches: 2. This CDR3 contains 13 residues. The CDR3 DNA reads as TGTGCCAGCAGCGGACAGGCGAACTATGGCTACACCTTC. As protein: CASSGQANYGYTF.

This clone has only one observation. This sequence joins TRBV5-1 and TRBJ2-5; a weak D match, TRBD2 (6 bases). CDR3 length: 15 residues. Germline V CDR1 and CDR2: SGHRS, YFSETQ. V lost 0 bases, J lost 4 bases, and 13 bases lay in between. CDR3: CASSLGGGVRETQYF. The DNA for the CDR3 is TGCGCCAGCAGCTTGGGAGGCGGGGTTAGAGAGACCCAGTACTTC.

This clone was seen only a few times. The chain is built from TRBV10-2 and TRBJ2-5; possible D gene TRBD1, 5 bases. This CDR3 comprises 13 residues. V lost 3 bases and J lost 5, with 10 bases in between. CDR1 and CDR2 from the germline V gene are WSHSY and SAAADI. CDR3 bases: TGCGCCAGCAGTGATGCACAGGTCGAGACCCAGTACTTC. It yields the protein CASSDAQVETQYF.

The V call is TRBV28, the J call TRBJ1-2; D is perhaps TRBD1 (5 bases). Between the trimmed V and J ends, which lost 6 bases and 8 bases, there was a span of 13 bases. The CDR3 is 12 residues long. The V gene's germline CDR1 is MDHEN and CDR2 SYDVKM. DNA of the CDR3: TGTGCCAGCAGCAGGGATTTTCAGGGCTACACCTTC. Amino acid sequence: CASSRDFQGYTF.

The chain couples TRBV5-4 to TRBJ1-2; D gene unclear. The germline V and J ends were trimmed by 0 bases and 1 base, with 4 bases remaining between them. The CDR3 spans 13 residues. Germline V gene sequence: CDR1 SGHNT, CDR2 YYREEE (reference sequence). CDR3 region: CASSLDSNYGYTF. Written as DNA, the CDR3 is TGTGCCAGCAGCTTGGACAGTAACTATGGCTACACCTTC.

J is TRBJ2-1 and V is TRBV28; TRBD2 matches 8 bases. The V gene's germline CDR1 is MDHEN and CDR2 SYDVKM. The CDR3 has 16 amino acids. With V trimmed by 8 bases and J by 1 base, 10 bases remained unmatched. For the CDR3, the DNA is TGTGCCAGCGGACTCGGAGCGGGGGTATCCTACAATGAGCAGTTCTTC. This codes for CASGLGAGVSYNEQFF.

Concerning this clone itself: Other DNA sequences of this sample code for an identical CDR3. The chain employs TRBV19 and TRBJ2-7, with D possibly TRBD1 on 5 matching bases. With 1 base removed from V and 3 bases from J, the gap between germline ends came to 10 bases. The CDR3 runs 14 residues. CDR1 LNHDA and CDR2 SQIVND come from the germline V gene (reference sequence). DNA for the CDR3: TGTGCCAGTAGTATAGGGCAGGGCGGCTACGAGCAGTACTTC. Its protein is CASSIGQGGYEQYF.

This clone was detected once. The CDR3 reads CASSPGGTYEQYF. The CDR3 nucleotides read TGTGCCAGCAGTCCAGGGGGTACCTACGAGCAGTACTTC. The rearrangement joins TRBV27 to TRBJ2-7; 7 positions match TRBD1. The CDR3 runs to 13 residues. Germline assignment: CDR1 MNHEY and CDR2 SMNVEV (reference sequence). Trimming at V came to 5 bases and at J to 2 bases, leaving 3 bases not matched to a gene.

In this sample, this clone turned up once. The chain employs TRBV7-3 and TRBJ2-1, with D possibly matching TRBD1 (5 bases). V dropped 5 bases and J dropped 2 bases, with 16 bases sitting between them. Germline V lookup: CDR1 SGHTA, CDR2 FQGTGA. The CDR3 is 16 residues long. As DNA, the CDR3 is TGTGCCAGCAGCCCCCAGGGAAGCAGCGCCTACAATGAGCAGTTCTTC. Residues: CASSPQGSSAYNEQFF.

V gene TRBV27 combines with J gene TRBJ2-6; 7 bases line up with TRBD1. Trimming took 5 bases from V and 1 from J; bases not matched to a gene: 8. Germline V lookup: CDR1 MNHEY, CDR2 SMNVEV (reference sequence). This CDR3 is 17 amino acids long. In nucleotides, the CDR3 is TGTGCCAGCAGTCGCCACCAGACAGGGTCTGGGGCCAACGTCCTGACTTTC. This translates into CASSRHQTGSGANVLTF.

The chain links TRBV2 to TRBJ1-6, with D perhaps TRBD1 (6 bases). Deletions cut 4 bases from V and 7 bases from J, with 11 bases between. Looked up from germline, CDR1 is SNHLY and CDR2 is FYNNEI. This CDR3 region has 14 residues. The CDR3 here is CASSVSQGNSPLHF. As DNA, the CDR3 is TGTGCCAGCAGTGTTTCACAGGGAAATTCACCCCTCCACTTT.

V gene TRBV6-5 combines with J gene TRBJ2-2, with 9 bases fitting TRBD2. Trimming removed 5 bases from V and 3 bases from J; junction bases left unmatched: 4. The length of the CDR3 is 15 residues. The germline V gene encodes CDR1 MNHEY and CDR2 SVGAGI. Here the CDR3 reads CASSSGRRHTGELFF. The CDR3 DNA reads TGTGCCAGCAGTAGCGGGAGGAGGCACACCGGGGAGCTGTTTTTT.

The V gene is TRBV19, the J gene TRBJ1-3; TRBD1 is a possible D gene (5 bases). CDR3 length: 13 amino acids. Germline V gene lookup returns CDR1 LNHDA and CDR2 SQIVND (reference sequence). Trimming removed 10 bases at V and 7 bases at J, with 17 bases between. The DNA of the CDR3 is TGTGCCACCTCGAAGGACAAGGCCAACACCATATATTTT. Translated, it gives CATSKDKANTIYF.

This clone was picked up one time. CDR3 coding DNA: TGTGCCAGTTTAAAAACCGGGACAGGGGGGGAGCAGTACTTC. Amino acids: CASLKTGTGGEQYF. This chain connects TRBV27 to TRBJ2-7, with 11 bases lining up with TRBD1. V dropped 9 bases and J dropped 7; count of bases not matched to a gene: 11. CDR1 and CDR2 from the germline V gene are MNHEY and SMNVEV (reference sequence). This CDR3 is 14 amino acids long.

DNA for the CDR3: TGTGCCAGCAGTCCTCCGGGACTACTCCATCAGCAGTTCTTC. It yields the protein CASSPPGLLHQQFF. V gene TRBV7-2 combines with J gene TRBJ2-1, with 7 bases aligning to TRBD2. Germline assignment: CDR1 SGHTA and CDR2 FQGNSA. CDR3 length: 14 residues. Losses at the gene ends were 6 bases for V and 11 bases for J; bases not matched to a gene: 13.

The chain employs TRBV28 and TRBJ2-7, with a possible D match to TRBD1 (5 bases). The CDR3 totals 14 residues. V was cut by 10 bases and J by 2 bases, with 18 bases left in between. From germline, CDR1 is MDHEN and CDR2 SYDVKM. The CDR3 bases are TGTGCCAACTCACGAAAGGGGCGCGCCTACGAGCAGTACTTC. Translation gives CANSRKGRAYEQYF.

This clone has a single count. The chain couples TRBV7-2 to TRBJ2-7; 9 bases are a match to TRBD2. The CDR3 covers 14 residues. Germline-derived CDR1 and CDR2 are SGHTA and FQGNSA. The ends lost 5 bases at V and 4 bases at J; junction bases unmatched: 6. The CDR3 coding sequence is TGTGCCAGCAGCCTGACTAGCGGAAAGTACGAGCAGTACTTC. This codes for CASSLTSGKYEQYF.

CDR3 protein: CASSLDSNTEAFF. The CDR3 bases are TGTGCCAGCAGCTTGGACAGTAACACTGAAGCTTTCTTT. V is TRBV7-8 and J is TRBJ1-1, with D possibly matching TRBD1 (6 bases). Trimming left V 3 bases short and J 2 bases short, with 7 bases between. The CDR3 consists of 13 residues. Germline CDR1 SGHVS, CDR2 FQNEAQ.

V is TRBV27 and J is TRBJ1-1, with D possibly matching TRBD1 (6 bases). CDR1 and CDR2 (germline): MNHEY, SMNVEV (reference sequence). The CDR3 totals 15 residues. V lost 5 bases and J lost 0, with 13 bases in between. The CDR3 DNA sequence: TGTGCCAGCAGTGGACTTGGACAGTTGAACACTGAAGCTTTCTTT. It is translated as CASSGLGQLNTEAFF.